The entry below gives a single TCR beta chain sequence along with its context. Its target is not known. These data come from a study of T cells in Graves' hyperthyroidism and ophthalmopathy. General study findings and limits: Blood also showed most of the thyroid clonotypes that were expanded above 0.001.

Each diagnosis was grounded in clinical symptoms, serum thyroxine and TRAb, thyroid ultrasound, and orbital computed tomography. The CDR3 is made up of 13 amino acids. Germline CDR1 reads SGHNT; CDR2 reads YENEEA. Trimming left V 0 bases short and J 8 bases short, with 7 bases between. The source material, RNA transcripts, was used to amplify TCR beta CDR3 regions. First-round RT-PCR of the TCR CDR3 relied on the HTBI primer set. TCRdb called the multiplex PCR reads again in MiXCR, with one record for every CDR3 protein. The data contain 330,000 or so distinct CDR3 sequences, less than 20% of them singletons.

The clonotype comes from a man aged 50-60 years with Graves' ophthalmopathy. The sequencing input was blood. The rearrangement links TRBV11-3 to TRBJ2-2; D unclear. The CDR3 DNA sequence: TGTGCCAGCAGCTTAGATACGCATGGGGAGCTGTTTTTT. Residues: CASSLDTHGELFF.